This T cell receptor (beta chain) was recorded in a study of T-cell reconstitution after alpha-beta-depleted transplantation in children. Study outcomes and limitations: The authors attributed T-cell counts and diversity one year after transplant mostly to newly produced T cells. Some patients' high day-60 TCRbeta diversity was traced to surviving recipient T cells and thymic progenitors. The origin of alpha-beta T cells about two months after transplant was reportedly several hundred expanded graft clones.

This sample's TCRbeta library carried unique molecular identifier barcodes. TCRdb recomputed calls from the PCR reads with MiXCR, one row per CDR3 protein. The sample contains some 200,000 distinct CDR3 sequences, about 8.7% of which appear only once. This clonotype turned up a few times. Its target is unknown. Germline values: CDR1 SGHRS, CDR2 YFSETQ. The CDR3 runs to 14 residues. The V gene lost 3 bases and the J gene lost 3 bases, with 9 bases spanning the gap. The source material was PBMCs, mostly from graft donor cells, sampled 360 days after TCRalphabeta/CD19-depleted stem cell transplant. V usage is TRBV5-1 and J usage is TRBJ2-2; no firm D call. The origin of this receptor is a male patient under 10 years old who had a stem cell transplant for acute myeloid leukemia, so the T cells may come from the graft donor. CDR3 sequence: CASSSKRDTGELFF. The CDR3 nucleotides are TGCGCCAGCAGCTCGAAAAGGGACACCGGGGAGCTGTTTTTT.